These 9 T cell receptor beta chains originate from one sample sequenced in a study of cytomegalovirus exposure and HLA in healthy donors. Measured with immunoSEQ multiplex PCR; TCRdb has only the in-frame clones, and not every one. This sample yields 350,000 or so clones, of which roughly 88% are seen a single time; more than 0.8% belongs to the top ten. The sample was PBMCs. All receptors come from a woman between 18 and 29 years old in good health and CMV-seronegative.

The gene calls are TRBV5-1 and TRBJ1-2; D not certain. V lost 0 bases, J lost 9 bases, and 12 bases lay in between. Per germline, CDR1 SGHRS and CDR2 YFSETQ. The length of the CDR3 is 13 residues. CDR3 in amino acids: CASSLEQTERYTF. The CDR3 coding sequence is TGCGCCAGCAGCTTGGAGCAAACAGAACGCTACACCTTC.

The CDR3 DNA sequence: TGTGCCAGCAGCTTACGGCCAGGGGGCTCCTACGAGCAGTACTTC. Translating gives CASSLRPGGSYEQYF. The J gene is TRBJ2-7, the V gene TRBV7-3, with 7 bases matching TRBD1. The trim removed 2 bases at V and 0 bases at J, leaving 4 bases unmatched. The CDR3 runs to 15 residues. Germline CDR1 is SGHTA and CDR2 is FQGTGA.

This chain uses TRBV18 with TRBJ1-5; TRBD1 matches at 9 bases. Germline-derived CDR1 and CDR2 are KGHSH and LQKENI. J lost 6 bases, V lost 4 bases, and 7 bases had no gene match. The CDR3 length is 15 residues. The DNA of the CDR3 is TGTGCCAGCTCACTACAGGGGGCGCAGAGTCAGCCCCAGCATTTT. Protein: CASSLQGAQSQPQHF. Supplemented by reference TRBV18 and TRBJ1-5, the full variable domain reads NAGVMQNPRHLVRRRGQEARLRCSPMKGHSHVYWYRQLPEEGLKFMVYLQKENIIDESGMPKERFSAEFPKEGPSILRIQQVVRGDSAAYFCASSLQGAQSQPQHFGDGTRLSIL.

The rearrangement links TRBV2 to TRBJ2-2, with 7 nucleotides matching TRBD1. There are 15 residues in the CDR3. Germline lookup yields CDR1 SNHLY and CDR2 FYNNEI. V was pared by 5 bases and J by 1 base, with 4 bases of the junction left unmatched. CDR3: CASSQTGLNTGELFF. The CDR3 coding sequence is TGTGCCAGCAGTCAGACAGGGTTGAACACCGGGGAGCTGTTTTTT.

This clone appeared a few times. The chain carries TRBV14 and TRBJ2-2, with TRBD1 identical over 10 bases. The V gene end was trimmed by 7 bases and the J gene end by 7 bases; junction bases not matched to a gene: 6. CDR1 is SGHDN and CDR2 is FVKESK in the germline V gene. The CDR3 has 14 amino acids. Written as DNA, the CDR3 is TGTGCCAGCAACGACAGGGGGCGAGGCGGGGAGCTGTTTTTT. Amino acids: CASNDRGRGGELFF.

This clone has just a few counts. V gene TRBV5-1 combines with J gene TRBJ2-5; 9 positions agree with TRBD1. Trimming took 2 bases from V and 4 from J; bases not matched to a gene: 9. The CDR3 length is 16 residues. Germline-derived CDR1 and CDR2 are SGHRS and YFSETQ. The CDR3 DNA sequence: TGCGCCAGCAGCTTTGGAGGTCCGGGACAGGGAGAGACCCAGTACTTC. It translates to CASSFGGPGQGETQYF.

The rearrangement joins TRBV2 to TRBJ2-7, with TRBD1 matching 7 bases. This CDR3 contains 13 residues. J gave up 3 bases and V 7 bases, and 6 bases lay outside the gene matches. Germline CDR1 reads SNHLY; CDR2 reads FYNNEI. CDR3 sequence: CASKWDSNYEQYF. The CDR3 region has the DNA TGTGCCAGCAAGTGGGACAGCAACTACGAGCAGTACTTC.

The CDR3 here is CAISEGTGQGGYTF. Here the CDR3 DNA reads TGTGCCATCAGTGAGGGGACAGGGCAGGGAGGCTACACCTTC. V is TRBV10-3 and J is TRBJ1-2, with TRBD1 matching 9 bases. Germline CDR1 reads ENHRY; CDR2 reads SYGVKD. The CDR3 totals 14 residues. V was clipped by 2 bases and J by 8 bases; unmatched bases: 6.

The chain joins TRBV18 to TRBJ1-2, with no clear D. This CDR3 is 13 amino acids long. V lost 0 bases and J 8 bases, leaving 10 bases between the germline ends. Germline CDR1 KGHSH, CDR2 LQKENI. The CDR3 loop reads CASSPPGNWGYTF. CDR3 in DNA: TGTGCCAGCTCACCACCGGGCAATTGGGGCTACACCTTC. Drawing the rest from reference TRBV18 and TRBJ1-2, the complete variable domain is NAGVMQNPRHLVRRRGQEARLRCSPMKGHSHVYWYRQLPEEGLKFMVYLQKENIIDESGMPKERFSAEFPKEGPSILRIQQVVRGDSAAYFCASSPPGNWGYTFGSGTRLTVV.